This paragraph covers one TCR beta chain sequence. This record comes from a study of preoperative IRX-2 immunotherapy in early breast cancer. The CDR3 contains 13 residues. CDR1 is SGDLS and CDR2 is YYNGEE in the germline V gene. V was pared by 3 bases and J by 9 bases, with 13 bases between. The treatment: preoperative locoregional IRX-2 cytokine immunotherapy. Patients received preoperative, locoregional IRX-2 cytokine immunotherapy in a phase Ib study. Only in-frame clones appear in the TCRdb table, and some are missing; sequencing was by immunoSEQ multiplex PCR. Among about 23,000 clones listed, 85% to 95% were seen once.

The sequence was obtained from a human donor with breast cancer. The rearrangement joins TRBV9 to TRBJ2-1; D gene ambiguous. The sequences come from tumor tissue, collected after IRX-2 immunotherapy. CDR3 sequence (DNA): TGTGCCAGCAGCGGACCTGTAAGGGCTGAGCAGTTCTTC. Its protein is CASSGPVRAEQFF.